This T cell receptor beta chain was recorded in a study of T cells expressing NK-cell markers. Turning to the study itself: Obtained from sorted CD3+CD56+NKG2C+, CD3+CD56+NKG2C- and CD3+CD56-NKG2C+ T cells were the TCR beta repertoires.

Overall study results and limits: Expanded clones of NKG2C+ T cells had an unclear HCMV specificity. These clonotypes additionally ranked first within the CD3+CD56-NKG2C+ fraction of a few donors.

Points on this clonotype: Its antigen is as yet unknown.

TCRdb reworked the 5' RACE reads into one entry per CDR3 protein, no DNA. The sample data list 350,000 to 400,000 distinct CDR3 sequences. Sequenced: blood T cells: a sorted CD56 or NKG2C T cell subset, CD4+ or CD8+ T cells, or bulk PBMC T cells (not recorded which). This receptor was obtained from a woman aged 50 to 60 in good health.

Here the CDR3 reads CASSRAGDYEQFF. V gene TRBV5-1 combines with J gene TRBJ2-1; TCRdb's D gene call, TRBD2, goes unchecked for lack of DNA. The CDR3 contains 13 residues. Germline values: CDR1 SGHRS, CDR2 YFSETQ.